Sequencing of this TCR beta chain was carried out in a study of shared clonotypes between healthy human individuals. The protocol was immunoSEQ multiplex PCR, while the TCRdb copy is restricted to in-frame clones and leaves out a portion. The sample contains fewer than 650,000 clones, around three quarters of which appear only once. From germline, CDR1 is SGHRS and CDR2 YFSETQ. This CDR3 is 14 amino acids long. V shed 6 bases, J shed 1 base, and the junction held 4 bases outside the gene matches. The rearrangement uses TRBV5-1 and TRBJ2-3, with 8 nucleotides matching TRBD2. The sample comprised PBMCs. The receptor was derived from a woman in her forties in good health. Some clones in this sample may be carry-over from other donors' samples. The DNA for the CDR3 is TGCGCCAGCAAGGCGACTAGCGGCACAGATACGCAGTATTTT. Translated, it gives CASKATSGTDTQYF.